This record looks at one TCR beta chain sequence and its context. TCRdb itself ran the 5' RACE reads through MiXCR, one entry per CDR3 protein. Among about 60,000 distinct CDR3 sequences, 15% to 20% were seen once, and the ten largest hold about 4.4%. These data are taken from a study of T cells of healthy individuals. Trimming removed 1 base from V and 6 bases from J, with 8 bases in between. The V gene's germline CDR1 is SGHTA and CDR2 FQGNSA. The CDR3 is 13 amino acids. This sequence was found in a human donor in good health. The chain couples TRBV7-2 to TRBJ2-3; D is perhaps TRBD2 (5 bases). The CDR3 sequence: CASSLEGVDTQYF. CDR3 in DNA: TGTGCCAGCAGCTTAGAGGGAGTGGATACGCAGTATTTT.